This is a list of T cell receptor beta chains from one sample in a study of cytomegalovirus exposure and HLA in healthy donors. Data came from immunoSEQ multiplex PCR; TCRdb stores just in-frame clones and leaves some out. The sample lists about 160,000 clones, roughly 90% occurring once. The specimen was PBMCs. Every receptor here comes from a woman aged 18-30 years in good health and CMV-seronegative. The CDR3 runs from the conserved cysteine through the conserved F or W. A D gene is named only where the DNA matches it firmly. A row's size may be missing; if present it is once, few, many or a size class.

clone size	J gene	D gene	V gene	CDR3 DNA	CDR3 protein
NA	TRBJ1-1	NA	TRBV19	TGTGCCAGTAGTACAATCCCCGGAGTAGGCACTGAAGCTTTCTTT	CASSTIPGVGTEAFF
once	TRBJ1-4	NA	TRBV5-1	TGCGCCAGCAACCCTGGGGGCGGACAAGTTAATGAAAAACTGTTTTTT	CASNPGGGQVNEKLFF
NA	TRBJ1-3	NA	TRBV9	TGTGCCAGCAGCGTAGGACAGTTGAGCTCTGGAAACACCATATATTTT	CASSVGQLSSGNTIYF
NA	TRBJ2-7	NA	TRBV7-8	TGTGCCAGCAGCTTACACAGTCTGATAGACGAGCAGTACTTC	CASSLHSLIDEQYF
NA	TRBJ2-1	NA	TRBV11-2	TGTGCCAGCAGCTTAAATCGTCAGCGTCAAAGCTCCTACAATGAGCAGTTCTTC	CASSLNRQRQSSYNEQFF
NA	TRBJ1-5	TRBD1	TRBV12-5	TGTGCTAGTAGTAGCCAGGGGGAAGGAGGACAGCCCCAGCATTTT	CASSSQGEGGQPQHF
NA	TRBJ1-4	TRBD1	TRBV5-1	TGCGCCAGCAGCCCCGGGACAGGGGAAAAACTGTTTTTT	CASSPGTGEKLFF
NA	TRBJ1-2	NA	TRBV5-1	TGCGCCAGCAGCTTGGGGGGGACTGGAGGCTACACCTTC	CASSLGGTGGYTF
NA	TRBJ2-7	TRBD1	TRBV6-1	TGTGCCAGCAGTGAATGGGACAGTGGAACCTACGAGCAGTACTTC	CASSEWDSGTYEQYF
NA	TRBJ2-7	NA	TRBV5-1	TGCGCCAGCAGCTCGGTCACCTACGAGCAGTACTTC	CASSSVTYEQYF
NA	TRBJ2-7	NA	TRBV27	TGTGCCAGCAGTCAACCGCACATCACCACTCCGACAGGGAGGATCGGCGAGCAGTACTTC	CASSQPHITTPTGRIGEQYF
NA	TRBJ1-2	TRBD1	TRBV7-9	TGTGCCAGCAGCTTAGCGGACAGGGTCAACTATGGCTACACCTTC	CASSLADRVNYGYTF
once	TRBJ2-1	TRBD2	TRBV19	TGTGCCAGCTCGGCGGGAGGCTCCTACAATGAGCAGTTCTTC	CASSAGGSYNEQFF
once	TRBJ2-3	TRBD1	TRBV9	TGTGCCAGCAGCGTAGAAACAGGGGGGAGCACAGATACGCAGTATTTT	CASSVETGGSTDTQYF
NA	TRBJ2-1	TRBD2	TRBV27	TGTGCCAGCAGTTTCCTACGCCTTGGACTAGGAGTCCACAATGAGCAGTTCTTC	CASSFLRLGLGVHNEQFF
NA	TRBJ1-3	NA	TRBV4-2	TGTGCCAGCAGCCAAGAAGTCCAGGGACTACCTGGAAACACCATATATTTT	CASSQEVQGLPGNTIYF
NA	TRBJ2-7	NA	TRBV2	TGTGCCGGGCTTAGGGGGGGCGGCTCCTACGAGCAGTACTTC	CAGLRGGGSYEQYF
NA	TRBJ1-1	NA	TRBV27	TGTGCCAGCAGTTTATCGGCGGCAGGGTCGACTGAAGCTTTCTTT	CASSLSAAGSTEAFF
once	TRBJ1-6	NA	TRBV7-9	TGTGCCAGCAGCCCAGACAGAAGCTCCTATAATTCACCCCTCCACTTT	CASSPDRSSYNSPLHF
once	TRBJ2-5	NA	TRBV27	TGTGCCAGCAAATCGGAGACAGGACAAGAGACCCAGTACTTC	CASKSETGQETQYF
NA	TRBJ1-1	NA	TRBV18	TGTGCCAGCTCACAAGGGCATAACAGACAGCCGAACACTGAAGCTTTCTTT	CASSQGHNRQPNTEAFF
NA	TRBJ1-6	NA	TRBV19	TGTGCCAGTAGTCCACAGAGAAATTCACCCCTCCACTTT	CASSPQRNSPLHF
NA	TRBJ1-1	NA	TRBV2	TGTGCCAGCAGTGAAGAAGGGGACTCGAACACTGAAGCTTTCTTT	CASSEEGDSNTEAFF
NA	TRBJ1-1	NA	TRBV10-1	TGCGCCAGCAGTGCTGGGCCGGGGGAGAGGGCTTTCTTT	CASSAGPGERAFF
NA	TRBJ2-5	NA	TRBV29-1	TGCAGCGTTGGGCGGACTACCCAAGAGACCCAGTACTTC	CSVGRTTQETQYF
NA	TRBJ1-2	TRBD1	TRBV27	TGTGCCAGCAGTCACAGGGGGGTCTTTGGCTACACCTTC	CASSHRGVFGYTF
NA	TRBJ2-1	NA	TRBV9	TGTGCCAGCAGCGTAGAGGGGAGGTGGAACAATGAGCAGTTCTTC	CASSVEGRWNNEQFF
NA	TRBJ2-3	TRBD2	TRBV9	TGTGCCAGCAGCGTAGGCTCGGTGGGACTAGCGGGGGATACGCAGTATTTT	CASSVGSVGLAGDTQYF
few	TRBJ2-7	TRBD1	TRBV27	TGTGCCAGCAGTTCCACCTTAGGGACAGGGAACGAGCAGTACTTC	CASSSTLGTGNEQYF
NA	TRBJ1-2	NA	TRBV12-5	TGTGCTAGTGGTTTCCCAAACTATGGCTACACCTTC	CASGFPNYGYTF
NA	TRBJ1-1	NA	TRBV9	TGTGCCAGCAGCGTAGCAGTCGGGAGGGACACTGAAGCTTTCTTT	CASSVAVGRDTEAFF
NA	TRBJ2-3	NA	TRBV12-5	TGTGCTAGTGGTTTGGTACTATTCGAGGCCACAGATACGCAGTATTTT	CASGLVLFEATDTQYF
NA	TRBJ2-7	NA	TRBV7-8	TGTGCCAGCAGCTCCAGGGGTCTCCCCGCGAACCTATACGAGCAGTACTTC	CASSSRGLPANLYEQYF
few	TRBJ1-5	TRBD1	TRBV2	TGTGCCAGCAGGCCGCAGCGACAGGGGGGCCAGCCCCAGCATTTT	CASRPQRQGGQPQHF
NA	TRBJ2-7	NA	TRBV5-1	TGCGCCAGCAGCGTCGACCCAGGCTCCCCCTACGAGCAGTACTTC	CASSVDPGSPYEQYF
NA	TRBJ2-7	NA	TRBV27	TGTGCCAGCAGGCGGGGGCCCTACGAGCAGTACTTC	CASRRGPYEQYF
NA	TRBJ1-1	NA	TRBV2	TGTGCCAGCAGTGAAGGTTACCCCTATGAAGCTTTCTTT	CASSEGYPYEAFF
NA	TRBJ1-1	NA	TRBV4-1	TGCGCCAGCAGCCAAGATCAGGGCACTGAAGCTTTCTTT	CASSQDQGTEAFF
once	TRBJ2-3	TRBD2	TRBV9	TGTGCCAGCAGCGTAGAAGGTAGCGGGGGGACCTACACAGATACGCAGTATTTT	CASSVEGSGGTYTDTQYF
NA	TRBJ2-1	NA	TRBV27	TGTGCCAGCGCCGCCGGGACTCACTTCAATGAGCAGTTCTTC	CASAAGTHFNEQFF
NA	TRBJ2-1	TRBD2	TRBV5-1	TGCGCCAGCAGCTCACGGGGGGGCAATGAGCAGTTCTTC	CASSSRGGNEQFF
NA	TRBJ1-5	NA	TRBV27	TGTGCCAGCAGTTTAAGCAGGTATCAGCCCCAGCATTTT	CASSLSRYQPQHF
NA	TRBJ1-2	TRBD1	TRBV19	TGTGCCGGACAGGGGGTAGGGGTATCGGGCTACACCTTC	CAGQGVGVSGYTF
NA	TRBJ1-4	TRBD1	TRBV18	TGTGCCAGCTCACCACAGGGGGCTGAAAAACTGTTTTTT	CASSPQGAEKLFF
NA	TRBJ1-1	NA	TRBV5-1	TGCGCCAGCAGCAATAATGGGTTCGAGCAGGCGGGAGCTTTCTTT	CASSNNGFEQAGAFF
once	TRBJ2-3	NA	TRBV9	TGTGCCAGCAGCTCCATTCGGGATTTAGGGACAGATACGCAGTATTTT	CASSSIRDLGTDTQYF
NA	TRBJ1-2	NA	TRBV19	TGTGCCAGTAGCTTGTTCCCCGAGGACTCCTTTTTCTATGGCTACACCTTC	CASSLFPEDSFFYGYTF
NA	TRBJ1-3	NA	TRBV13	TGTGCCAGCAGCTTACGAGCAGGGTACGGAAACACCATATATTTT	CASSLRAGYGNTIYF
NA	TRBJ2-7	NA	TRBV5-1	TGCGCCAGCAGCTTGGCCGGGGACACTGACTACGAGCAGTACTTC	CASSLAGDTDYEQYF
NA	TRBJ1-1	TRBD1	TRBV5-1	TGCGCCAGCAGCTTCGATTACAGGGGGGGCACGGCTTTCTTT	CASSFDYRGGTAFF
NA	TRBJ1-3	TRBD1	TRBV6-6	TGTGCCAGCGCCACAGGGGGCCGAAACACCATATATTTT	CASATGGRNTIYF
NA	TRBJ1-1	NA	TRBV5-8	TGTGCCAGCAGCTTGGATCTAGCACCTAACACTGAAGCTTTCTTT	CASSLDLAPNTEAFF
NA	TRBJ1-1	NA	TRBV5-1	TGCGCCAGCAGCTTGGACAGGGAAGCTTTCTTT	CASSLDREAFF
NA	TRBJ2-3	NA	TRBV9	TGTGCCAGCAGCACCGAGCCCACAGATACGCAGTATTTT	CASSTEPTDTQYF
NA	TRBJ2-5	NA	TRBV2	TGTGCCAGCAGTCGAACAGGGAGGGTTGAGGAGACCCAGTACTTC	CASSRTGRVEETQYF
NA	TRBJ1-1	TRBD1	TRBV6-5	TGTGCCAGCAGTTACTCCGGGACAGTCTATGAAGCTTTCTTT	CASSYSGTVYEAFF
NA	TRBJ2-5	TRBD2	TRBV9	TGTGCCAGCAGCGTAGCAGCGGGGGGAACAGAGACCCAGTACTTC	CASSVAAGGTETQYF
once	TRBJ1-2	NA	TRBV29-1	TGCAGCGTTGTCAGGGGAGAAGGCTACACCTTC	CSVVRGEGYTF